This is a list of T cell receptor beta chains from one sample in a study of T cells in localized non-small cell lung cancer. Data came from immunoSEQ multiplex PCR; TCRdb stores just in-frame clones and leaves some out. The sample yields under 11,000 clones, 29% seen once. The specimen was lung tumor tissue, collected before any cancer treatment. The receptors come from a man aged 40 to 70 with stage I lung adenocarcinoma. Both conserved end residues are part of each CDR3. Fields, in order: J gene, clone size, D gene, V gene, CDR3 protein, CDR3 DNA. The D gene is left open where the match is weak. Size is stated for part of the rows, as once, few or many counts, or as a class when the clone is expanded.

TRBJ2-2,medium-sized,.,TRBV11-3,CASSFYRSPGTGELFF,TGTGCCAGCAGCTTCTACAGGAGTCCAGGCACCGGGGAGCTGTTTTTT
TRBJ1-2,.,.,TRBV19,CASGRARGFSDGYTF,TGTGCCAGCGGTCGAGCCAGGGGCTTTTCGGATGGCTACACCTTC
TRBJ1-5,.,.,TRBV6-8,CASSPERGQPQHF,TGTGCCAGCAGTCCTGAGAGAGGTCAGCCCCAGCATTTT
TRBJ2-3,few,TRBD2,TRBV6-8,CAISLAGGTDTQYF,TGTGCCATCAGCCTAGCGGGCGGCACAGATACGCAGTATTTT
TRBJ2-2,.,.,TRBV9,CASSGWDFNTGELFF,TGTGCCAGCAGCGGTTGGGACTTCAACACCGGGGAGCTGTTTTTT
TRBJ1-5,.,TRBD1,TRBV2,CASSPIRTGGNQPQHF,TGTGCCAGCAGTCCTATACGGACAGGGGGCAATCAGCCCCAGCATTTT
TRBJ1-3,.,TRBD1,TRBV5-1,CASSRSPGQGSGNTIYF,TGCGCCAGCAGCAGGTCACCGGGACAGGGATCCGGAAACACCATATATTTT
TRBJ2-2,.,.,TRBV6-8,CASSGRGAGELFF,TGTGCCAGCAGTGGCCGCGGGGCCGGGGAGCTGTTTTTT
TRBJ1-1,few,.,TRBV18,CASSVAQGTEAFF,TGTGCCAGCTCAGTCGCACAGGGCACTGAAGCTTTCTTT
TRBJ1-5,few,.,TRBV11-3,CASSRSGAGQPQHF,TGTGCCAGCAGCCGCTCGGGGGCAGGGCAGCCCCAGCATTTT
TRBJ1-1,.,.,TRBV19,CASSKGLNTEAFF,TGTGCCAGTAGTAAGGGGTTGAACACTGAAGCTTTCTTT
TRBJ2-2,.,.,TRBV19,CASSINTRVDGTGELFF,TGTGCCAGTAGTATTAATACCAGGGTTGATGGCACCGGGGAGCTGTTTTTT
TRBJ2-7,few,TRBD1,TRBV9,CASSAGTGFREQYF,TGTGCCAGCAGCGCCGGGACAGGGTTTCGGGAGCAGTACTTC
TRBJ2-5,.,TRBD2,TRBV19,CASSIAWGLGFGETQYF,TGTGCCAGTAGTATAGCATGGGGACTAGGCTTTGGTGAGACCCAGTACTTC
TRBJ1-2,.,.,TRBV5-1,CASSGGLLNYGYTF,TGCGCCAGCAGCGGGGGACTGTTAAACTATGGCTACACCTTC
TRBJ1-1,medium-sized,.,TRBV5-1,CASSLEKAQNTEAFF,TGCGCCAGCAGCTTGGAGAAGGCCCAGAACACTGAAGCTTTCTTT
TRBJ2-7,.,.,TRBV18,CASSPPVRASEQYF,TGTGCCAGCTCACCCCCGGTCCGAGCGTCCGAGCAGTACTTC
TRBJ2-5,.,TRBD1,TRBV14,CASSQHRGGQETQYF,TGTGCCAGCAGCCAACACAGGGGTGGACAAGAGACCCAGTACTTC
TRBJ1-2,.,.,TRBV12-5,CASGLGVSNYGYTF,TGTGCTAGTGGTTTGGGGGTTTCAAACTATGGCTACACCTTC
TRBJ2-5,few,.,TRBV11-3,CASTPLSGQETQYF,TGTGCCAGCACTCCCTTATCGGGGCAAGAGACCCAGTACTTC
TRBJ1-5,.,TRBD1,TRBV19,CATKAGTGFQPQHF,TGTGCCACCAAAGCCGGGACAGGGTTTCAGCCCCAGCATTTT
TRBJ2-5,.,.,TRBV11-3,CASSLVQGGETQYF,TGTGCCAGCAGCTTAGTTCAGGGCGGAGAGACCCAGTACTTC
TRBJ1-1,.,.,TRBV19,CASSMVAGQNTEAFF,TGTGCCAGTAGTATGGTGGCAGGACAGAACACTGAAGCTTTCTTT
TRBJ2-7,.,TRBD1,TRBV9,CASSPPDRREQYF,TGTGCCAGCAGCCCACCGGACAGGCGCGAGCAGTACTTC
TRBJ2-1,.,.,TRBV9,CATIGSGAYNEQFF,TGTGCCACCATAGGGTCGGGGGCCTACAATGAGCAGTTCTTC
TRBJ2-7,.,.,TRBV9,CASSVGYTASYEQYF,TGTGCCAGCAGCGTAGGGTATACAGCTTCCTACGAGCAGTACTTC
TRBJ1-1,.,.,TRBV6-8,CVSKPGTKGEEAFF,TGTGTCTCGAAGCCGGGGACGAAAGGGGAAGAAGCTTTCTTT
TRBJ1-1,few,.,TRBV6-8,CASSYLRWGGSDTEAFF,TGTGCCAGCAGTTACCTCCGGTGGGGAGGGTCGGACACTGAAGCTTTCTTT
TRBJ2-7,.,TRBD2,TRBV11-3,CASSATTGLGADEQYF,TGTGCCAGCAGCGCGACTACGGGACTAGGGGCCGACGAGCAGTACTTC
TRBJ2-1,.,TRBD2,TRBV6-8,CASSVVRGGLSEGFF,TGTGCCAGCAGTGTCGTACGGGGGGGCTTATCAGAGGGGTTCTTC
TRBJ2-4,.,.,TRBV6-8,CASSPDIGLGYF,TGTGCCAGCAGCCCCGACATCGGCCTGGGGTACTTC
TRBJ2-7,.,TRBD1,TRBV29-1,CSVRDRGFYEQYF,TGCAGCGTGAGGGACAGGGGTTTCTACGAGCAGTACTTC
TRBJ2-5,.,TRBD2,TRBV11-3,CASSLGLAGGPEETQYF,TGTGCCAGCAGCTTAGGACTAGCGGGGGGGCCGGAAGAGACCCAGTACTTC
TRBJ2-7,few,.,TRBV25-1,CASSESHGYEQYF,TGTGCCAGCAGTGAAAGCCATGGCTACGAGCAGTACTTC
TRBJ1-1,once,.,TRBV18,CATMRGAAGTEAFF,TGTGCCACCATGAGGGGGGCAGCCGGGACTGAAGCTTTCTTT
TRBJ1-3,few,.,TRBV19,CASSRRGVSGNTIYF,TGTGCCAGTAGTAGGCGGGGAGTCTCTGGAAACACCATATATTTT
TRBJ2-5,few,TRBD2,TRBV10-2,CASRGPSGGPGETQYF,TGCGCCAGCAGGGGCCCTAGCGGGGGGCCAGGAGAGACCCAGTACTTC
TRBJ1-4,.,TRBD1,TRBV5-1,CASSLGQGVTNEKLFF,TGCGCCAGCAGCCTCGGACAGGGGGTAACTAATGAAAAACTGTTTTTT
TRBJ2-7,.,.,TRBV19,CASSIGVTYEQYF,TGTGCCAGTAGTATCGGAGTAACCTACGAGCAGTACTTC
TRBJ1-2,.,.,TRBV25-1,CASRDPRSYGYTF,TGTGCCAGCAGGGACCCCAGGTCCTATGGCTACACCTTC
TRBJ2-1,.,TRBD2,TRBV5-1,CASSLATGSLLAGSYNEQFF,TGCGCCAGCAGCTTGGCGACAGGATCCCTATTAGCGGGGTCCTACAATGAGCAGTTCTTC
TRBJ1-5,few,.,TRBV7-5,CASSPGLGGGSQHF,TGTGCCAGCAGCCCCGGACTGGGGGGTGGGTCCCAGCATTTT
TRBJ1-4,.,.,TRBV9,CASSLGEGLTHVF,TGTGCCAGCAGCTTAGGGGAGGGGTTAACCCATGTTTTT
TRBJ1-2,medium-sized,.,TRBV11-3,CASSLRSDASYGYTF,TGTGCCAGCAGCTTGAGATCCGACGCAAGCTATGGCTACACCTTC
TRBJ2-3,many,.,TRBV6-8,CASRPTNTDTQYF,TGTGCCAGCAGGCCTACCAATACAGATACGCAGTATTTT